Included here is one T cell receptor (beta chain) sequence, with context. The sample has other DNA sequences that encode this CDR3 too. This sample stems from a study of blood T cell repertoires in COVID-19. The V gene lost 0 bases and the J gene lost 1 base, with 7 bases spanning the gap. The germline gives CDR1 SGHRS, CDR2 YFSETQ. This CDR3 comprises 15 residues. TCRdb's copy holds only in-frame clones and misses some; the assay was immunoSEQ multiplex PCR. The sample records about 180,000 clones, approximately 78% being singletons. Material: peripheral blood. This chain uses TRBV5-1 with TRBJ2-2, with D tentatively TRBD2 (5 bases). The sequence was collected from a woman at least 80 years old with COVID-19, enrolled during active disease. The CDR3 coding sequence is TGCGCCAGCAGCTTGGCAAGCGGGAACACCGGGGAGCTGTTTTTT. Translating it yields CASSLASGNTGELFF.